What follows describes a single TCR beta chain. The sample comes from a study of radiotherapy plus CTLA-4 blockade in lung cancer. Germline lookup yields CDR1 SGHDT and CDR2 YYEEEE. This CDR3 has 14 amino acids. Trimming cost V 0 bases and J 4 bases, with 10 bases left between them. The protocol was immunoSEQ multiplex PCR, while the TCRdb copy is restricted to in-frame clones and leaves out a portion. The table lists about 51,000 clones, roughly 77% of them singletons. The genes are TRBV5-6 and TRBJ1-2; possible D gene TRBD1, 5 bases. This TCR was sampled from a human donor with non-small cell lung cancer who had a complete response to radiotherapy plus ipilimumab. The starting material was peripheral blood, obtained from a patient treated with radiotherapy plus ipilimumab. The CDR3, as DNA: TGTGCCAGCAGCTTGGAGTGGGGGGGCTATGGCTACACCTTC. Protein sequence: CASSLEWGGYGYTF.